This TCR beta chain was recovered during a study of CD8 T cells in Susac syndrome. With random hexamers, about 0.5 to 1 ug RNA was reverse transcribed. From the immunoSEQ multiplex PCR reads, TCRdb called clonotypes with MiXCR, one entry per CDR3 protein. This table has about 430,000 distinct CDR3 sequences, 75% to 90% appearing once. Negative isolation was used for CD8+ and CD4+ T cells and FACS enrichment for TEMRA cells. Per germline, CDR1 MNHEY and CDR2 SMNVEV (reference sequence). Trimming removed 2 bases from V and 7 bases from J, with 9 bases in between. This CDR3 region has 13 residues. The TCR comes from a human donor with multiple sclerosis. The source material was CD8+ T cells from PBMCs. The chain uses TRBV27 and TRBJ1-5; D unclear. The CDR3, as DNA: TGTGCCAGCAGTTTAAACCCTGAACAGCCCCAGCATTTT. Its translation is CASSLNPEQPQHF.